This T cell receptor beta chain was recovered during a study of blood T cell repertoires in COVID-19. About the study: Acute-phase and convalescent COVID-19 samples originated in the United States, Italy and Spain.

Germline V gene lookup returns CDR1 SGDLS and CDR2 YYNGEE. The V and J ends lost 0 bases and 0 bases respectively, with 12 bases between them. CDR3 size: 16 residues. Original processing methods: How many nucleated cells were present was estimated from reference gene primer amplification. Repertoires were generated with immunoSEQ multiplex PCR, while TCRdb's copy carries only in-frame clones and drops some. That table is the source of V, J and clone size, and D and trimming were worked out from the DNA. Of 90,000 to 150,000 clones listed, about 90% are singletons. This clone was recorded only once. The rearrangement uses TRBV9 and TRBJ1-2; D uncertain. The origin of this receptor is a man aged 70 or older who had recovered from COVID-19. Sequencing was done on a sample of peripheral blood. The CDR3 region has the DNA TGTGCCAGCAGCGTAGGGGCGGTTAGCGCTAACTATGGCTACACCTTC. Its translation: CASSVGAVSANYGYTF.